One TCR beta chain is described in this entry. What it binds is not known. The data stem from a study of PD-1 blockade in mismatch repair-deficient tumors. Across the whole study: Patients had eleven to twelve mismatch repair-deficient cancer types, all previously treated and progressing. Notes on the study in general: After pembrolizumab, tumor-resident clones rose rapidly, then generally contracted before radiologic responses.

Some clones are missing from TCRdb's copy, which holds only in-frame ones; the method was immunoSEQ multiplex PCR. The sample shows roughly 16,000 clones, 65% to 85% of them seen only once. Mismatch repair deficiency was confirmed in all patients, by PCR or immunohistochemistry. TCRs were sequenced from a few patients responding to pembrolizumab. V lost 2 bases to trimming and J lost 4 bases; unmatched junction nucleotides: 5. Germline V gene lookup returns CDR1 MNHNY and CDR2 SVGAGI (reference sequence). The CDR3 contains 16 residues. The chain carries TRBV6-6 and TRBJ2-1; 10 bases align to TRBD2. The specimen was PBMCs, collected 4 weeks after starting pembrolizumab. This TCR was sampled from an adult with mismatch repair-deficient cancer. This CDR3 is CASSYLGTSVYNEQFF. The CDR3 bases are TGTGCCAGCAGTTACCTTGGGACTAGCGTATACAATGAGCAGTTCTTC.